The present TCR beta chain was sequenced within a study of identical twins. Germline V CDR1 and CDR2: MNHEY, SVGAGI. The CDR3 has 15 residues. V lost 6 bases and J lost 4, with 17 bases in between. Everyone who donated was a healthy Caucasian. Carrying unique molecular identifiers, the cDNA also gained a universal primer site through template switching. From the 5' RACE reads, TCRdb called clonotypes with MiXCR, one entry per CDR3 protein. The sample consists of 1.5 million to 2 million distinct CDR3 sequences, under 35% of them appearing once. This clonotype showed up just a few times. Specimen: cord blood. This sequence originates from a newborn girl in good health. The J gene is TRBJ2-3, the V gene TRBV6-5; TRBD2 is a possible D gene (5 bases). DNA of the CDR3: TGTGCCAGCAGGTCACTAGAGACCGGCCCAGATACGCAGTATTTT. This translates into CASRSLETGPDTQYF.